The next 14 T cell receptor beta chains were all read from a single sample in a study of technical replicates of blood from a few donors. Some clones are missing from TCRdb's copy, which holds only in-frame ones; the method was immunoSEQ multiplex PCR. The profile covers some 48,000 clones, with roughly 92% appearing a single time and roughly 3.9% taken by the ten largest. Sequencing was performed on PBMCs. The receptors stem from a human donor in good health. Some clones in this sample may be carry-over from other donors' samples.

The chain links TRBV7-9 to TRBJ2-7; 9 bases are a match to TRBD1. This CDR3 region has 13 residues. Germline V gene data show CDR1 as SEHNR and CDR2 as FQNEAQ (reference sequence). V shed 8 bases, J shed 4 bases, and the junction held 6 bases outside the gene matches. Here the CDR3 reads CASAEQGAYEQYF. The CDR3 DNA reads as TGTGCCAGCGCCGAACAGGGGGCATACGAGCAGTACTTC.

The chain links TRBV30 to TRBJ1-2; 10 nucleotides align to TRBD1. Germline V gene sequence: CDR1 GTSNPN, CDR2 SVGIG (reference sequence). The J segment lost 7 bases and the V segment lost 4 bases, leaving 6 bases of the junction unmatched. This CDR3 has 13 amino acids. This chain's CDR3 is CAWNRGQGLGYTF. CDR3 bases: TGTGCCTGGAATAGGGGACAGGGGCTTGGCTACACCTTC.

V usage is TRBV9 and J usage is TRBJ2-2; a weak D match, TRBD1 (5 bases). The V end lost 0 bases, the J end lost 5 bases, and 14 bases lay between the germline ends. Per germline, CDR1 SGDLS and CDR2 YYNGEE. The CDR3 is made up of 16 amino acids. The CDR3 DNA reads TGTGCCAGCAGCGTAGATTGGACCGACAGTACCGGGGAGCTGTTTTTT. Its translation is CASSVDWTDSTGELFF.

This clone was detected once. CDR3 sequence: CASTGTSGGETGELFF. For the CDR3, the DNA is TGTGCCAGCACCGGGACTAGCGGGGGGGAGACCGGGGAGCTGTTTTTT. The chain recombines TRBV19 with TRBJ2-2; 16 nucleotides match TRBD2. This CDR3 region has 16 residues. Germline V gives CDR1 LNHDA, CDR2 SQIVND (reference sequence). Unmatched junction bases numbered 6, after V lost 9 bases and J lost 5 bases.

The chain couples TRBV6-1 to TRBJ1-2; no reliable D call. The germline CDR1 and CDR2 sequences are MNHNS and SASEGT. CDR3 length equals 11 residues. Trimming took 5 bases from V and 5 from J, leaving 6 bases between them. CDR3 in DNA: TGTGCCAGCAGTCCCTTATATGGCTACACCTTC. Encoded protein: CASSPLYGYTF.

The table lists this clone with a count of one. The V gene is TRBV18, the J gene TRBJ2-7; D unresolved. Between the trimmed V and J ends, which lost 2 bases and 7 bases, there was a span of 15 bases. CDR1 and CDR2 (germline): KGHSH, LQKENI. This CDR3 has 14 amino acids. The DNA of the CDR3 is TGTGCCAGCTCACCAAGGCGGTCTGTAGGTGAGCAGTACTTC. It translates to CASSPRRSVGEQYF.

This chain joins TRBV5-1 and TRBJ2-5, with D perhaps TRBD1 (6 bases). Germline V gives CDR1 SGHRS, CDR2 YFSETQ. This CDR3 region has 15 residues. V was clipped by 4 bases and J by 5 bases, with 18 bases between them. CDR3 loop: CASSKEQGPWETQYF. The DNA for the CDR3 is TGCGCCAGCAGCAAAGAACAGGGCCCCTGGGAGACCCAGTACTTC.

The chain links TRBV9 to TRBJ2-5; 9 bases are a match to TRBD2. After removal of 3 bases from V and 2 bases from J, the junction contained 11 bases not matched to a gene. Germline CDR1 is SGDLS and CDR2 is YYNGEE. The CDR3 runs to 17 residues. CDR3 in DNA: TGTGCCAGCAGCGCGGGGAGTAGCGGGGGCTTACAAGAGACCCAGTACTTC. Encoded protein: CASSAGSSGGLQETQYF.

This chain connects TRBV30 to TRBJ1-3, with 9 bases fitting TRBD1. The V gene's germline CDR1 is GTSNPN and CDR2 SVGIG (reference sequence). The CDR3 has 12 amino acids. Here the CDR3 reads CATGGPGNTIYF. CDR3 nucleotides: TGTGCTACAGGGGGCCCTGGAAACACCATATATTTT.

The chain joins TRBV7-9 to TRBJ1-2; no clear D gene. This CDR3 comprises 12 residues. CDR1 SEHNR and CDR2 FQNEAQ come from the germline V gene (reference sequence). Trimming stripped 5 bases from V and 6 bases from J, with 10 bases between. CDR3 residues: CASSQEVDGYTF. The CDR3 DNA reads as TGTGCCAGCAGCCAAGAGGTGGATGGCTACACCTTC. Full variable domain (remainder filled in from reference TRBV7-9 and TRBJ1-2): DTGVSQNPRHKITKRGQNVTFRCDPISEHNRLYWYRQTLGQGPEFLTYFQNEAQLEKSRLLSDRFSAERPKGSFSTLEIQRTEQGDSAMYLCASSQEVDGYTFGSGTRLTVV.

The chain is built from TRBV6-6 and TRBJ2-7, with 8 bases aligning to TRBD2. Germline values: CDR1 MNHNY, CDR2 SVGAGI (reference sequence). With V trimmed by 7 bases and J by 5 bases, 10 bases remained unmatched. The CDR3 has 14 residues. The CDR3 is CASTRLANDNEQYF. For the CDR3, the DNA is TGTGCCAGCACCCGACTAGCGAACGACAACGAGCAGTACTTC.

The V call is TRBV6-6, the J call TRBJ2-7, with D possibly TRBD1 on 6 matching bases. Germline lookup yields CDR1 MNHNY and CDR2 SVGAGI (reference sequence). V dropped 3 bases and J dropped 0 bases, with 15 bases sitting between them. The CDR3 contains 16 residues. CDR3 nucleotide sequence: TGTGCCAGCAGTTATCTAGGACAGAGGAGCTCCTACGAGCAGTACTTC. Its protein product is CASSYLGQRSSYEQYF.

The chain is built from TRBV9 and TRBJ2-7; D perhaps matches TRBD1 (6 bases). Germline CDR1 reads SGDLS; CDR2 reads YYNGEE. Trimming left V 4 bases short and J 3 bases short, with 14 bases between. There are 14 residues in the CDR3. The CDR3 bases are TGTGCCAGCAGCCCCCGGACAGAAGACTACGAGCAGTACTTC. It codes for CASSPRTEDYEQYF.

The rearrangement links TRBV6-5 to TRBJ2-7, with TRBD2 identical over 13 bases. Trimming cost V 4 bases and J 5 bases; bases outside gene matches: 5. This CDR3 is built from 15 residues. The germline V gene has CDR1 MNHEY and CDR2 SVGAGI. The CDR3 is CASSSSGTSGNEQYF. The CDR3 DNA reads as TGTGCCAGCAGTTCCTCCGGGACTAGCGGGAACGAGCAGTACTTC.